The present entry profiles one TCR beta chain with its context. This entry is derived from a study of blood T cells in healthy people across ages. A second 7 to 11 cycle PCR used barcoded and J-beta primers. The template-switch adaptor, which had 12 random nucleotides, put a tag on each cDNA molecule. Using its own MiXCR run on the 5' RACE reads, TCRdb lists one record per CDR3 protein. The sample includes around 940,000 distinct CDR3 sequences, roughly half of them seen just once. The CDR3 contains 15 residues. The germline V gene has CDR1 DFQATT and CDR2 SNEGSKA (reference sequence). The sequence was obtained from a woman aged 55 to 70 in good health. The chain couples TRBV20-1 to TRBJ2-4; a weak D match, TRBD1 (6 bases). The tail of the sequence fits TRBJ2-7 better, so the J call may be wrong. The sequencing input was blood. The CDR3 loop reads CSARLTGQSLYEQYF. The CDR3, as DNA: TGCAGTGCTAGACTCACAGGACAGAGTTTATACGAGCAGTACTTC.